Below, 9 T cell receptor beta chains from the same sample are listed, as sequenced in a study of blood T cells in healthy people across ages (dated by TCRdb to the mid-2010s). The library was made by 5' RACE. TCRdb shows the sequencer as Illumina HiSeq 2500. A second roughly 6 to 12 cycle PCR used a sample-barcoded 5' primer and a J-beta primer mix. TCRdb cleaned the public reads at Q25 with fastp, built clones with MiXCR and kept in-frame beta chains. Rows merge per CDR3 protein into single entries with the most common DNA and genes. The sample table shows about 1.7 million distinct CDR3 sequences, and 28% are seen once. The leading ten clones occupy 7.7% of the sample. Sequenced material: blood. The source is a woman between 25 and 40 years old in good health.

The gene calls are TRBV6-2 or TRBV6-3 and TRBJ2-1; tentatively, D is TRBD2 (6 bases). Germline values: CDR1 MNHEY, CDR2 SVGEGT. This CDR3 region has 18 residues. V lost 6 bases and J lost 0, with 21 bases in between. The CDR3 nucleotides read TGTGCCAGCAGCCGTTTGGGGATAGCGGATAGCTCCTACAATGAGCAGTTCTTC. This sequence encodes CASSRLGIADSSYNEQFF.

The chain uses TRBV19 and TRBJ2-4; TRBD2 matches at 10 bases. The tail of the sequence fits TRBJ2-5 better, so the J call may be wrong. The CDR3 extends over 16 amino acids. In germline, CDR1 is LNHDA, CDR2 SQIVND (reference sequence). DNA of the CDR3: TGTGCCAGTAGTGGAGAAACGGGACTAGCGTGGGAGACCCAGTACTTC. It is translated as CASSGETGLAWETQYF.

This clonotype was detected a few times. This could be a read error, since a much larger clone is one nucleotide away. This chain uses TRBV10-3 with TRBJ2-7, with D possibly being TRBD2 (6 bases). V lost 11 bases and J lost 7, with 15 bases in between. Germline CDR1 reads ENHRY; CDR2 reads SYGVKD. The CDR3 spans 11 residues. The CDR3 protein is CAVGLSNEQYF. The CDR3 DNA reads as TGTGCCGTGGGACTCTCCAATGAGCAGTACTTC.

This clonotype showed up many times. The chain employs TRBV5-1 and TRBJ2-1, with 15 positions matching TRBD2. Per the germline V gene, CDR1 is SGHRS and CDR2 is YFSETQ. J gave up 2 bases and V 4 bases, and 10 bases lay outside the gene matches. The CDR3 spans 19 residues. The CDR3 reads CASSVLPGLAGGAYNEQFF. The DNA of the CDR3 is TGCGCCAGCAGCGTCCTACCGGGACTAGCGGGGGGAGCCTACAATGAGCAGTTCTTC.

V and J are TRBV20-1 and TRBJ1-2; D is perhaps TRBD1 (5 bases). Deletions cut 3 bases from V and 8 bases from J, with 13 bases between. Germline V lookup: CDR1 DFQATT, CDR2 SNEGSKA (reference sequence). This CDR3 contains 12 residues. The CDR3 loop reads CSASSGSSGYTF. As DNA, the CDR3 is TGCAGTGCTAGTTCAGGGTCTAGCGGCTACACCTTC.

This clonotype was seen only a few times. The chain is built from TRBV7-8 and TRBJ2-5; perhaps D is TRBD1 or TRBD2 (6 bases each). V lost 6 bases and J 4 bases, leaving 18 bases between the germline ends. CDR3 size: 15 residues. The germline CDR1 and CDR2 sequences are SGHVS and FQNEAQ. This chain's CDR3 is CASSSGGGPPETQYF. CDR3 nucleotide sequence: TGTGCCAGCAGTTCTGGTGGGGGGCCACCAGAGACCCAGTACTTC.

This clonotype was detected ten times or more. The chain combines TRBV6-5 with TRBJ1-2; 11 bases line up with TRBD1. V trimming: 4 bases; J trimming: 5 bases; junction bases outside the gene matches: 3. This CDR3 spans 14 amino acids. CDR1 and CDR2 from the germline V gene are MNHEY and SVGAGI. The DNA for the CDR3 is TGTGCCAGCAGTTCCGGGACAGGGGGTTATGGCTACACCTTC. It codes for CASSSGTGGYGYTF.

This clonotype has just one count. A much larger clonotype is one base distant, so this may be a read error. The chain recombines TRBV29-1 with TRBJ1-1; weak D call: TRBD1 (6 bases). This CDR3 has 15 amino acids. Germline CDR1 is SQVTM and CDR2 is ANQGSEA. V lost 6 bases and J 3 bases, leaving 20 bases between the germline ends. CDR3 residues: CSVSGHPKIDTEAFF. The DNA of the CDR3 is TGCAGCGTGTCGGGACACCCAAAGATTGACACTGAAGCTTTCTTT.

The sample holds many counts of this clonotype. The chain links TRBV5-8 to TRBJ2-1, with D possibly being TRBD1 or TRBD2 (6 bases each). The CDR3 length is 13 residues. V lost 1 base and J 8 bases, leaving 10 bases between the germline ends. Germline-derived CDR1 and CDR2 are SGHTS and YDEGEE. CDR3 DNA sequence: TGTGCCAGCAGCTTGCGGGGGCGATATGAGCAGTTCTTC. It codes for CASSLRGRYEQFF.